Reported below is one TCR beta chain. The data were obtained in a study of cytomegalovirus exposure and HLA in healthy donors. Study information: An analysis done earlier identified more than 100 million unique TCR beta sequences from roughly 190 million T cells.

V was clipped by 4 bases and J by 0 bases; unmatched bases: 6. This CDR3 has 16 residues. Germline CDR1 SGHTA, CDR2 FQGNSA. The PCR ran on 60 Vbeta and 13 Jbeta primers. Authors' analysis steps: An analysis performed later counted 75 million to 80 million unique TCR beta chains (roughly 10 million of them shared). Assay: immunoSEQ multiplex PCR; the TCRdb copy retains only in-frame clones and omits some. The DNA was the basis for D and trimming; V, J and clone size are from that table. This sample has some 190,000 clones, with roughly 73% found just once. This sequence was found in a woman aged 25 to 39 in good health and CMV-seropositive. Sequenced material: PBMCs. V usage is TRBV7-2 and J usage is TRBJ1-5, with TRBD1 matching over 7 bases. The CDR3 loop is CASSSGTAFSNQPQHF. CDR3 in DNA: TGTGCCAGCAGCTCGGGGACAGCATTTAGCAATCAGCCCCAGCATTTT.